The present TCR beta chain was sequenced within a study of metastatic and nonmetastatic thyroid tumors. The V and J ends lost 0 bases and 4 bases respectively, with 9 bases between them. CDR3 length: 15 residues. Per germline, CDR1 WNHNN and CDR2 SYGVQD (reference sequence). This clone was detected only a few times. All patients reached thyroid surgery having received no treatment beforehand. TCRdb used MiXCR to call clones anew from the PCR reads. The data contain more than 30,000 clones, under 25% of them singletons. J is TRBJ2-2 and V is TRBV10-1; D gene unclear. This clonotype was sampled from a female donor with papillary thyroid cancer or a benign thyroid nodule (not recorded which). Some clones in this sample may be carry-over from other donors' samples. The sequenced sample was blood. The CDR3 DNA is TGCGCCAGCAGTGAGTCAACGTGGGCCACCGGGGAGCTGTTTTTT. Protein sequence: CASSESTWATGELFF.